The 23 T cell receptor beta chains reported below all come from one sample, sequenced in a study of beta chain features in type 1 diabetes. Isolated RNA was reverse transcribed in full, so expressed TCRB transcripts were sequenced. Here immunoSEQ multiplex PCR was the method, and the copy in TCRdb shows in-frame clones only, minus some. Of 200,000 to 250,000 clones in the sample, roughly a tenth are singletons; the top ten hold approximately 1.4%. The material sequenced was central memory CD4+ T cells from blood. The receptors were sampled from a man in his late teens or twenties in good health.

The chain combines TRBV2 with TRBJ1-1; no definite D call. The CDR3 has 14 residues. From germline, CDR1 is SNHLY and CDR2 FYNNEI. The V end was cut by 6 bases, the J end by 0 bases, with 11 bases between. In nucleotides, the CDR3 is TGTGCCAGCAGGGACGGTCCCATGAACACTGAAGCTTTCTTT. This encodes CASRDGPMNTEAFF.

As DNA, the CDR3 is TGTGCCAGCAGCGTTACTAGCGGAAGCCCGAGTGAGCAGTTCTTC. Protein sequence: CASSVTSGSPSEQFF. The chain recombines TRBV7-3 with TRBJ2-1; 8 nucleotides line up with TRBD2. In germline, CDR1 is SGHTA, CDR2 FQGTGA. V was pared by 5 bases and J by 9 bases, with 12 bases of the junction left unmatched. There are 15 residues in the CDR3.

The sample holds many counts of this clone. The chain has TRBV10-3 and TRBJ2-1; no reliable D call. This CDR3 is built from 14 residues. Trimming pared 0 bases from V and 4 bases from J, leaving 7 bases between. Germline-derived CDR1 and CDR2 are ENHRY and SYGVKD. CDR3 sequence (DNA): TGTGCCATCAGTGAGTCTCAGGATTACAATGAGCAGTTCTTC. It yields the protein CAISESQDYNEQFF.

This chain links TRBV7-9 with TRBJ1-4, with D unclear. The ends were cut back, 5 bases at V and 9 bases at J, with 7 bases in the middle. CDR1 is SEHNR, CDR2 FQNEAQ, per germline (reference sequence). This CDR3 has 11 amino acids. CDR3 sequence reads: CASSHAQKLFF. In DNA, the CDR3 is TGTGCCAGCAGCCACGCCCAAAAACTGTTTTTT.

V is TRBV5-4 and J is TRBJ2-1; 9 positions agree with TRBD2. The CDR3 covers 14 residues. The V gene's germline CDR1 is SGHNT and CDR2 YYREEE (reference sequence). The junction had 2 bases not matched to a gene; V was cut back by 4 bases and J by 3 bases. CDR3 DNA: TGTGCCAGCAGCGAGACTAGCGGCTACAATGAGCAGTTCTTC. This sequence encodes CASSETSGYNEQFF.

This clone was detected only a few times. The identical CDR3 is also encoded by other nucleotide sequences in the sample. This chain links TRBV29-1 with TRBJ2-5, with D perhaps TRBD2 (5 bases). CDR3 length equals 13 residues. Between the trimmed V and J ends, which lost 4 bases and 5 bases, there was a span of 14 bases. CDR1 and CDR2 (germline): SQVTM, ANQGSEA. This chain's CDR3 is CSVGGSDRETQYF. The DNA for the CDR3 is TGCAGCGTTGGTGGGAGCGACCGGGAGACCCAGTACTTC.

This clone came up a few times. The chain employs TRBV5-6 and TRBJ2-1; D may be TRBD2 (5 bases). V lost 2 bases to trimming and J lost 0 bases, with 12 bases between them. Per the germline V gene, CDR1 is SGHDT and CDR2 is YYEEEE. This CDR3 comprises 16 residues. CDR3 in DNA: TGTGCCAGCAGCTTAGGGCGGGTGAGCTCCTACAATGAGCAGTTCTTC. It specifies CASSLGRVSSYNEQFF.

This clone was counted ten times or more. The CDR3 DNA follows: TGTGCCAGCAGCCGCCTCCCGGGGCAGGGAGTTACCTCTGGAAACACCATATATTTT. Its translation: CASSRLPGQGVTSGNTIYF. The J gene is TRBJ1-3, the V gene TRBV14; the D gene is possibly TRBD1 (5 bases). Germline lookup yields CDR1 SGHDN and CDR2 FVKESK. Trimming removed 4 bases from V and 0 bases from J, with 22 bases in between. This CDR3 region has 19 residues.

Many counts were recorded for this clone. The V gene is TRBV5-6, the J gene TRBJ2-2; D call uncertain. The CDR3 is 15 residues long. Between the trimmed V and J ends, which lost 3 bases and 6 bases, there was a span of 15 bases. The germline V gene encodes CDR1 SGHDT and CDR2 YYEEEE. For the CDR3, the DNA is TGTGCCAGCAGCTCCCTTCCCCCGCGTCCCGGGGAGCTGTTTTTT. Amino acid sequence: CASSSLPPRPGELFF.

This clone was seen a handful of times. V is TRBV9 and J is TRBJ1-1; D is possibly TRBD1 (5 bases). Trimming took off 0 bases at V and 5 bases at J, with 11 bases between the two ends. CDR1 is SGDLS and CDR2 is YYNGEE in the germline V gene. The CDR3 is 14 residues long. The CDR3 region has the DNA TGTGCCAGCAGCGTAGACTGGGGGAGTACTGAAGCTTTCTTT. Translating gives CASSVDWGSTEAFF.

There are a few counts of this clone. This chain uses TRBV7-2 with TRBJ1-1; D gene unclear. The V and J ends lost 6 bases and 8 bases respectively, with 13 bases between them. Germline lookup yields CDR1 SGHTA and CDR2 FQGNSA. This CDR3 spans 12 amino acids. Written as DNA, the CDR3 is TGTGCCAGCAGATTAAATGGGGTGGAAGCTTTCTTT. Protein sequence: CASRLNGVEAFF.

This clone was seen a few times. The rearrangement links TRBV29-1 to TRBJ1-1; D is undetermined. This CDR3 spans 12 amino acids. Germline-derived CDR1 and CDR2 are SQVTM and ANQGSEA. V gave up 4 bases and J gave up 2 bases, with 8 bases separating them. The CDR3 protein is CSVVERNTEAFF. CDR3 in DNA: TGCAGCGTTGTAGAGCGAAACACTGAAGCTTTCTTT.

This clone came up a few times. This chain's CDR3 is CASSLGSGSHQETQYF. For the CDR3, the DNA is TGTGCCAGCAGCTTAGGGAGCGGGAGTCACCAAGAGACCCAGTACTTC. The chain employs TRBV7-2 and TRBJ2-5; 8 nucleotides line up with TRBD2. The trim removed 1 base at V and 0 bases at J, leaving 4 bases unmatched. The CDR3 extends over 16 amino acids. CDR1 and CDR2 (germline): SGHTA, FQGNSA. Supplemented by reference TRBV7-2 and TRBJ2-5, the full variable domain reads GAGVSQSPSNKVTEKGKDVELRCDPISGHTALYWYRQSLGQGLEFLIYFQGNSAPDKSGLPSDRFSAERTGGSVSTLTIQRTQQEDSAVYLCASSLGSGSHQETQYFGPGTRLLVL.

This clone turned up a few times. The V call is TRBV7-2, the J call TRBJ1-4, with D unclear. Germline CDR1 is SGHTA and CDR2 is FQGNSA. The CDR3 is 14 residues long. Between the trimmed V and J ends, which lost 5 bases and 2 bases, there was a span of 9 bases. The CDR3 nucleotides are TGTGCCAGCAGCCAAGGGTTCACTAATGAAAAACTGTTTTTT. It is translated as CASSQGFTNEKLFF.

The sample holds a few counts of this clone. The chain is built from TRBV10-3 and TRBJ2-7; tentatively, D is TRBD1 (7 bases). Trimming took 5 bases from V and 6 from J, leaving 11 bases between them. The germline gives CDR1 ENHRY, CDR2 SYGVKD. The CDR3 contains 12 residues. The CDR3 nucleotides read TGTGCCATCAGTCAGGGGGGTACCGAGCAGTACTTC. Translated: CAISQGGTEQYF.

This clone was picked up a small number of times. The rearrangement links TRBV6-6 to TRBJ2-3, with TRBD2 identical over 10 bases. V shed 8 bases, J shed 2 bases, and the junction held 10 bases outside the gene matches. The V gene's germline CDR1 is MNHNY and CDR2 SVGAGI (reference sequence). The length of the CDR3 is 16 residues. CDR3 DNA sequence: TGTGCCAGCCGCTTAGCTAGCGGGAGTTACACAGATACGCAGTATTTT. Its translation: CASRLASGSYTDTQYF.

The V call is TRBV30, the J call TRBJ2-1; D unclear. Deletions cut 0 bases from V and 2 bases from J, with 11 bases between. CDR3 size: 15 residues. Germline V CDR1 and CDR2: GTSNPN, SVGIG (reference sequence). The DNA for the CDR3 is TGTGCCTGGAGTGTACTGGATCCCACCTACAATGAGCAGTTCTTC. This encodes CAWSVLDPTYNEQFF.

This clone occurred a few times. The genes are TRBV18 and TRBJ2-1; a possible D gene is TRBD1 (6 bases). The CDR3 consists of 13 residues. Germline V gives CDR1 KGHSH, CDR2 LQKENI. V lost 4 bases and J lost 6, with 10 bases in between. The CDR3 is CASSRGGLNEQFF. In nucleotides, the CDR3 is TGTGCCAGCTCACGTGGGGGCCTCAATGAGCAGTTCTTC.

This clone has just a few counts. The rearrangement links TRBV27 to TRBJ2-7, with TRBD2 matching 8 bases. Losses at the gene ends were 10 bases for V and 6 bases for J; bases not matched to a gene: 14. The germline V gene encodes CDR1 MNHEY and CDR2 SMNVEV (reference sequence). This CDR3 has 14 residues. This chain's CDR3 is CATQSEAGVGEQYF. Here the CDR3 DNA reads TGTGCCACCCAGTCGGAAGCGGGAGTCGGCGAGCAGTACTTC.

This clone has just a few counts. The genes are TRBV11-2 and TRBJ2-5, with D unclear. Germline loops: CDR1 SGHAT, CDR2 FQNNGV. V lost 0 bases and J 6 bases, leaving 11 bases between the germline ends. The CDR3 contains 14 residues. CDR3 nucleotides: TGTGCCAGCAGCTTAGAATTAGTGGGGAAGACCCAGTACTTC. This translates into CASSLELVGKTQYF.

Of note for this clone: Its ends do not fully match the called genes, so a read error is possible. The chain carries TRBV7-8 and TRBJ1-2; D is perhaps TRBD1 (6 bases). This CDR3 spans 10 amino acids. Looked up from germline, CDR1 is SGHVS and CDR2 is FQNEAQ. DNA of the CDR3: TGTGCCAGCAGCGGAGCAGGGGTAGCCTTC. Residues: CASSGAGVAF.

The CDR3 protein is CASSLSWGNTEAFF. The CDR3 region has the DNA TGTGCCAGCTCCCTCTCGTGGGGGAACACTGAAGCTTTCTTT. The rearrangement uses TRBV2 and TRBJ1-1; D ambiguous. Germline-derived CDR1 and CDR2 are SNHLY and FYNNEI. CDR3 length: 14 amino acids. V was cut by 8 bases and J by 1 base, with 14 bases left in between. Drawing the rest from reference TRBV2 and TRBJ1-1, the complete variable domain is EPEVTQTPSHQVTQMGQEVILRCVPISNHLYFYWYRQILGQKVEFLVSFYNNEISEKSEIFDDQFSVERPDGSNFTLKIRSTKLEDSAMYFCASSLSWGNTEAFFGQGTRLTVV.

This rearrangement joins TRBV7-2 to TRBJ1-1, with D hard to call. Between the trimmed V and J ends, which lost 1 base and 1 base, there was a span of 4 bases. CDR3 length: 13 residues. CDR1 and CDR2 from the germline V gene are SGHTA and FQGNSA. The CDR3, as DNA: TGTGCCAGCAGCTTAGACAGGAACACTGAAGCTTTCTTT. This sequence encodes CASSLDRNTEAFF.